The 18 T cell receptor beta chains below come from one sample, sequenced in a study of control samples from healthy donors and cancer patients. Sequenced by immunoSEQ multiplex PCR; TCRdb stores in-frame clones only, minus some. The profile shows some 130,000 clones, roughly 92% of them singletons. The sample comprised blood. These receptor sequences come from a man younger than 35 in good health.

This chain connects TRBV27 to TRBJ2-7, with D possibly TRBD1 on 5 matching bases. Trimming shortened V by 0 bases and J by 0 bases, and 12 bases separated the two germline ends. Germline CDR1 MNHEY, CDR2 SMNVEV (reference sequence). The CDR3 contains 16 residues. The CDR3: CASSLSIGHLSYEQYF. CDR3 bases: TGTGCCAGCAGTTTATCGATTGGACACCTCTCCTACGAGCAGTACTTC.

This chain connects TRBV3-1 (or the pseudogene TRBV3-2) to TRBJ2-2; D uncertain. This CDR3 has 11 residues. Germline V gene data show CDR1 as LGHDT and CDR2 as YNNKEL (reference sequence). V was cut by 2 bases and J by 6 bases, with 1 base left in between. The CDR3 DNA reads TGTGCCAGCAGCCAATCCGGGGAGCTGTTTTTT. It specifies CASSQSGELFF.

CDR3: CASSQVGRFTEAFF. The CDR3 DNA reads TGCGCCAGCAGCCAAGTTGGACGGTTCACTGAAGCTTTCTTT. This chain links TRBV4-1 with TRBJ1-1; D uncertain. The CDR3 runs 14 residues. Germline V gene data show CDR1 as MGHRA and CDR2 as YSYEKL. Trimming took 1 base from V and 4 from J, leaving 10 bases between them.

This chain uses TRBV9 with TRBJ2-1; the match to TRBD2 covers 10 bases. The CDR3 extends over 14 amino acids. V shed 3 bases, J shed 4 bases, and the junction held 1 base outside the gene matches. CDR1 and CDR2 from the germline V gene are SGDLS and YYNGEE. The DNA of the CDR3 is TGTGCCAGCAGCGCTAGCGGGAGTTACAATGAGCAGTTCTTC. The encoded protein is CASSASGSYNEQFF. Looking up the rest from reference TRBV9 and TRBJ2-1 gives the full variable domain: DSGVTQTPKHLITATGQRVTLRCSPRSGDLSVYWYQQSLDQGLQFLIQYYNGEERAKGNILERFSAQQFPDLHSELNLSSLELGDSALYFCASSASGSYNEQFFGPGTRLTVL.

The gene calls are TRBV9 and TRBJ2-5, with D possibly TRBD2 on 6 matching bases. Per the germline V gene, CDR1 is SGDLS and CDR2 is YYNGEE. Trimming shortened V by 0 bases and J by 5 bases, and 11 bases separated the two germline ends. The CDR3 spans 14 residues. CDR3 bases: TGTGCCAGCAGCGTAGGGGGCGGGGCGGAGACCCAGTACTTC. Translating gives CASSVGGGAETQYF. Full variable domain (remainder filled in from reference TRBV9 and TRBJ2-5): DSGVTQTPKHLITATGQRVTLRCSPRSGDLSVYWYQQSLDQGLQFLIQYYNGEERAKGNILERFSAQQFPDLHSELNLSSLELGDSALYFCASSVGGGAETQYFGPGTRLLVL.

The chain uses TRBV6-6 and TRBJ2-2, with D possibly called TRBD1 or TRBD2 (5 bases each). V gave up 0 bases and J gave up 5 bases, with 7 bases separating them. CDR1 is MNHNY and CDR2 is SVGAGI in the germline V gene (reference sequence). The CDR3 has 14 amino acids. CDR3 bases: TGTGCCAGCAGTTACTCGGGGGTGACCGGGGAGCTGTTTTTT. Translation: CASSYSGVTGELFF.

The chain employs TRBV7-3 and TRBJ2-3; D ambiguous. CDR1 and CDR2 from the germline V gene are SGHTA and FQGTGA. V lost 4 bases, J lost 8 bases, and 16 bases lay in between. This CDR3 is built from 14 residues. The CDR3 protein is CASSSNPTYGTQYF. The CDR3 nucleotides are TGTGCCAGCAGCTCAAACCCGACGTACGGTACGCAGTATTTT.

The chain carries TRBV3-1 (or the pseudogene TRBV3-2) and TRBJ1-1, with D uncertain. This CDR3 region has 13 residues. Trimming shortened V by 2 bases and J by 5 bases, and 9 bases separated the two germline ends. Looked up from germline, CDR1 is LGHDT and CDR2 is YNNKEL (reference sequence). CDR3 nucleotide sequence: TGTGCCAGCAGCCAAAGAGGGAGGACTGAAGCTTTCTTT. Translating gives CASSQRGRTEAFF.

This chain joins TRBV11-2 and TRBJ2-7; maybe TRBD1 (6 bases). Germline CDR1 and CDR2: SGHAT and FQNNGV. The CDR3 spans 14 residues. V was clipped by 4 bases and J by 2 bases, with 12 bases between them. This chain's CDR3 is CASSSHWTAYEQYF. CDR3 bases: TGTGCCAGCAGCTCTCATTGGACAGCCTACGAGCAGTACTTC. The full variable domain, completed using reference TRBV11-2 and TRBJ2-7, is EAGVAQSPRYKIIEKRQSVAFWCNPISGHATLYWYQQILGQGPKLLIQFQNNGVVDDSQLPKDRFSAERLKGVDSTLKIQPAKLEDSAVYLCASSSHWTAYEQYFGPGTRLTVT.

This rearrangement joins TRBV13 to TRBJ2-1, with 11 bases identical to TRBD2. The CDR3 is 15 amino acids. Losses at the gene ends were 3 bases for V and 9 bases for J; bases not matched to a gene: 7. CDR1 and CDR2 (germline): PRHDT, FYEKMQ (reference sequence). CDR3 nucleotide sequence: TGTGCCAGCAGCTTTCGACTAGCGGGGACGGGTGAGCAGTTCTTC. Its protein is CASSFRLAGTGEQFF.

The rearrangement joins TRBV4-2 to TRBJ2-2; perhaps TRBD2 as D (6 bases). V was cut by 4 bases and J by 1 base, with 10 bases left in between. Germline V gives CDR1 LGHNA, CDR2 YNFKEQ. The CDR3 runs to 15 residues. The CDR3 protein is CASSLGGGNTGELFF. CDR3 DNA sequence: TGTGCCAGCAGCCTCGGGGGAGGGAACACCGGGGAGCTGTTTTTT.

This clone appeared a few times. V usage is TRBV2 and J usage is TRBJ2-1; a possible D gene is TRBD2 (7 bases). CDR1 SNHLY and CDR2 FYNNEI come from the germline V gene. V gave up 5 bases and J gave up 8 bases, with 13 bases separating them. The CDR3 covers 13 residues. The CDR3 here is CASSIGGGDEQFF. The CDR3 nucleotides are TGTGCCAGCAGTATCGGAGGGGGGGATGAGCAGTTCTTC. Variable domain in full (rest from reference TRBV2 and TRBJ2-1): EPEVTQTPSHQVTQMGQEVILRCVPISNHLYFYWYRQILGQKVEFLVSFYNNEISEKSEIFDDQFSVERPDGSNFTLKIRSTKLEDSAMYFCASSIGGGDEQFFGPGTRLTVL.

The J gene is TRBJ1-6, the V gene TRBV6-6; D is unclear. Trimming took off 5 bases at V and 7 bases at J, with 3 bases between the two ends. The V gene's germline CDR1 is MNHNY and CDR2 SVGAGI (reference sequence). This CDR3 spans 11 amino acids. The chain's CDR3 is CASSQNSPLHF. For the CDR3, the DNA is TGTGCCAGCAGTCAAAATTCACCCCTCCACTTT.

CDR3 protein: CASGLVTRDRAAEQYF. The CDR3 DNA is TGTGCTAGTGGTTTGGTAACCCGGGACAGGGCTGCCGAGCAGTACTTC. V is TRBV12-5 and J is TRBJ2-7; 9 nucleotides align to TRBD1. The CDR3 runs to 16 residues. Trimming removed 0 bases from V and 6 bases from J; junction bases left unmatched: 9. The germline V gene has CDR1 LGHNT and CDR2 FRNRAP.

The chain has TRBV7-3 and TRBJ2-5, with 9 positions matching TRBD1. Germline V gene sequence: CDR1 SGHTA, CDR2 FQGTGA. The V segment lost 5 bases and the J segment 5 bases; nucleotides outside the gene matches: 9. This CDR3 is 15 amino acids long. The CDR3 spells CASSLIGTGMETQYF. The CDR3 DNA sequence: TGTGCCAGCAGCCTGATCGGGACAGGGATGGAGACCCAGTACTTC.

V gene TRBV5-1 combines with J gene TRBJ2-1; D is ambiguous. This CDR3 spans 15 amino acids. Trimming stripped 0 bases from V and 6 bases from J, with 13 bases between. The germline V gene has CDR1 SGHRS and CDR2 YFSETQ. The CDR3 region has the DNA TGCGCCAGCAGCTTGGCAGTCGGTCTAGGCAATGAGCAGTTCTTC. Encoded protein: CASSLAVGLGNEQFF.

The chain uses TRBV30 and TRBJ1-4, with 9 bases identical to TRBD1. This CDR3 region has 14 residues. Trimming removed 4 bases from V and 8 bases from J; junction bases left unmatched: 8. CDR1 is GTSNPN and CDR2 is SVGIG in the germline V gene (reference sequence). The CDR3 sequence: CAWNRDRVQEKLFF. The CDR3 bases are TGTGCCTGGAATCGGGACAGGGTACAGGAAAAACTGTTTTTT.

The chain links TRBV7-9 to TRBJ1-1; D is ambiguous. The germline V and J ends were trimmed by 2 bases and 5 bases, with 9 bases remaining between them. The germline gives CDR1 SEHNR, CDR2 FQNEAQ (reference sequence). This CDR3 has 13 amino acids. CDR3 in DNA: TGTGCCAGCAGCTTAATTCGGGCGACTGAAGCTTTCTTT. Its protein product is CASSLIRATEAFF.